These T cell receptor beta chains were read from a single sample in a study of blood T cell repertoires in COVID-19. Sequenced by immunoSEQ multiplex PCR; TCRdb stores in-frame clones only, minus some. The profile shows around 140,000 clones, roughly 82% of them singletons. Material for sequencing was peripheral blood. These receptors originate from a man aged 60 to 75 with active or convalescent COVID-19. The CDR3 runs from the conserved cysteine through the conserved F or W. D genes are given only for firm matches. Where a row states a size, it is once, few, many or the class of an expanded clone; other rows omit it.

.	TRBV25-1	TRBJ2-1	TRBD2	TGTGCCAGCAGTCTAGCGGGGTCCCTCTTCCTGTTCTTC	CASSLAGSLFLFF
.	TRBV4-3	TRBJ2-7	.	TGCGCCAGCAGCCAAGGGCCTTCCTACGAGCAGTACTTC	CASSQGPSYEQYF
.	TRBV10-1	TRBJ2-5	TRBD2	TGCGCCAGCAGCGAGGGGGCTAGCGGGGGTGAGACCCAGTACTTC	CASSEGASGGETQYF
.	TRBV7-8	TRBJ1-3	.	TGTGCCAGCAGCTTAGGGGGGGTAGGCGGAAACACCATATATTTT	CASSLGGVGGNTIYF
.	TRBV27	TRBJ1-5	TRBD1	TGTGCCAGCAGTTTAACAGGGGTTCAGCCCCAGCATTTT	CASSLTGVQPQHF
.	TRBV2	TRBJ2-2	.	TGTGCCAGCAGTGCGGGGGGCGCGAACACCGGGGAGCTGTTTTTT	CASSAGGANTGELFF
.	TRBV19	TRBJ1-1	TRBD1	TGTGCCAGTAGTATGGGACAGATGAACACTGAAGCTTTCTTT	CASSMGQMNTEAFF
.	TRBV2	TRBJ2-1	.	TGTGCCTCGAGGGTAGAGGTGAATGAGCAGTTCTTC	CASRVEVNEQFF
.	TRBV5-4	TRBJ2-3	.	TGTGCCAGCAGCTTGGAGCAAACAGATACGCAGTATTTT	CASSLEQTDTQYF
.	TRBV6-2/TRBV6-3	TRBJ1-2	.	TGTGCCAGCAGCTCGGACAGCATCTATGGCTACACCTTC	CASSSDSIYGYTF
few	TRBV15	TRBJ1-2	.	TGTGCCACCAGCAGAGATGAAGGGACTGGTGGCTACACCTTC	CATSRDEGTGGYTF
.	TRBV12-3/TRBV12-4	TRBJ2-2	TRBD1	TGTGCCAGCAGTCAGACAGGGGCCGGGGAGCTGTTTTTT	CASSQTGAGELFF
.	TRBV30	TRBJ1-2	.	TGTGCCTGGTACACGGAGACAGAAGCTAACTATGGCTACACCTTC	CAWYTETEANYGYTF
few	TRBV7-9	TRBJ1-3	.	TGTGCCAGCAGCTTAAACGGGAACACCATATATTTT	CASSLNGNTIYF
.	TRBV9	TRBJ1-1	TRBD1	TGTGCCAGCAGCGTATCAGGGGGCCAAATGAACACTGAAGCTTTCTTT	CASSVSGGQMNTEAFF
.	TRBV7-2	TRBJ2-7	TRBD1	TGTGCCAGCAGCTTTGTCACGCGACAGGGGGACCCCTACGAGCAGTACTTC	CASSFVTRQGDPYEQYF
.	TRBV3-1/TRBV3-2	TRBJ1-6	.	TGTGCCAGCAGCCAAGGGCAGTCGTATAATTCACCCCTCCACTTT	CASSQGQSYNSPLHF
.	TRBV19	TRBJ1-3	.	TGTGCCAGTAGCCAGGGGACGGAGGGAAACACCATATATTTT	CASSQGTEGNTIYF
.	TRBV13	TRBJ2-1	.	TGTGCCAGCAGCTTAGAGAGAGGGAACAATGAGCAGTTCTTC	CASSLERGNNEQFF
few	TRBV2	TRBJ2-7	TRBD2	TGTGCCAGCAGTGAACAGCGGGGGTTACCCTACGAGCAGTACTTC	CASSEQRGLPYEQYF
.	TRBV3-1/TRBV3-2	TRBJ1-1	.	TGTGCCAGCAGCCCACAGGTCCAGAACACTGAAGCTTTCTTT	CASSPQVQNTEAFF
.	TRBV15	TRBJ1-5	.	TGTGCCACCAGCAGAGATCCCGTGTACAATCAGCCCCAGCATTTT	CATSRDPVYNQPQHF
.	TRBV3-1/TRBV3-2	TRBJ2-2	.	TGTGCCAGCAGCCGGACCGGGAGGGAGCTGTTTTTT	CASSRTGRELFF
.	TRBV13	TRBJ1-2	.	TGTGCCAGCAGCTTAGCCCGGCGGGACTATGGCTACACCTTC	CASSLARRDYGYTF
.	TRBV19	TRBJ1-1	.	TGTGCCAGTAGGATACAGGGAACGGTGAACACTGAAGCTTTCTTT	CASRIQGTVNTEAFF
.	TRBV11-3	TRBJ2-7	TRBD2	TGTGCCAGCCGGGGGGGCTACGAGCAGTACTTC	CASRGGYEQYF
.	TRBV11-3	TRBJ2-2	TRBD1	TGTGCCAGCAGCCTCGACAGGGCGAACACCGGGGAGCTGTTTTTT	CASSLDRANTGELFF
once	TRBV7-2	TRBJ2-1	TRBD1	TGTGCCAGCAGCTACAGGGGCCACAACAATGAGCAGTTCTTC	CASSYRGHNNEQFF
.	TRBV9	TRBJ2-7	.	TGTGCCAGCAGCGTAGGGTTCACTTCCTACGAGCAGTACTTC	CASSVGFTSYEQYF
.	TRBV9	TRBJ1-3	TRBD1	TGTGCCAGCAGCGTAGGACAGGGCTCTGGAAACACCATATATTTT	CASSVGQGSGNTIYF
.	TRBV6-5	TRBJ2-5	TRBD1	TGTGCCAGCAGCCGGGACAGGGGAAAGTCAGAGACCCAGTACTTC	CASSRDRGKSETQYF
.	TRBV6-5	TRBJ1-2	TRBD1	TGTGCCACCCTACGCCGGGGACAGGGTGGTAATGGCTACACCTTC	CATLRRGQGGNGYTF
.	TRBV28	TRBJ2-7	TRBD1	TGTGCCAGCAGTTTGTCAGGGACAGGAGAGCAGTACTTC	CASSLSGTGEQYF
.	TRBV15	TRBJ1-2	TRBD1	TGTGCCACCAGCTCCCCATCCAAAGGACAGGGGGCTGGTGGCTACACCTTC	CATSSPSKGQGAGGYTF
.	TRBV7-8	TRBJ2-3	.	TGTGCCAGCAGCTTCCGGGACGGTAGCGGTGCAGATACGCAGTATTTT	CASSFRDGSGADTQYF
.	TRBV20-1	TRBJ1-2	.	TGCAGTGCTAGTGGAGGGCGGACCTATGGCTACACCTTC	CSASGGRTYGYTF
.	TRBV12-3/TRBV12-4	TRBJ1-5	.	TGTGCCAGCAGCTCAGGGTCTCAGCCCCAGCATTTT	CASSSGSQPQHF
.	TRBV18	TRBJ2-5	TRBD2	TGTGCCAGCTCACCACGGAGCGGGAGTGAGACCCAGTACTTC	CASSPRSGSETQYF
.	TRBV14	TRBJ2-7	TRBD1	TGTGCCAGCAGCCCAGGGGGTACTAGCTCCTACGAGCAGTACTTC	CASSPGGTSSYEQYF
.	TRBV24-1	TRBJ1-1	.	TGTGCCACCAGTGATAGGAGTGAAGCTTTCTTT	CATSDRSEAFF
.	TRBV11-3	TRBJ1-2	TRBD1	TGTGCCAGCAGCTTCGGACAGGGAAGCTACACCTTC	CASSFGQGSYTF
.	TRBV7-9	TRBJ2-5	TRBD1	TGTGCCAGCAGCTTAGCGAGACAGGGCCGAGAGACCCAGTACTTC	CASSLARQGRETQYF
.	TRBV2	TRBJ2-7	.	TGTGCCAGCAGTGAGGGCCTTGGTGAGCAGTACTTC	CASSEGLGEQYF
.	TRBV11-3	TRBJ1-1	TRBD1	TGTGCCAGCAGCACGCGGACAGGGGGCATTACTGAAGCTTTCTTT	CASSTRTGGITEAFF
.	TRBV15	TRBJ1-2	TRBD1	TGTGCCACCAGCAGAGATCGGGGGACAGGGGCTACCTATGGCTACACCTTC	CATSRDRGTGATYGYTF
few	TRBV11-2	TRBJ1-5	.	TGTGCCAGCAGCTTCGCGAATCAGCCCCAGCATTTT	CASSFANQPQHF
.	TRBV11-2	TRBJ2-5	TRBD2	TGTGCCAGCAGCTTCTCGACTAGCGGGAGTGAGACCCAGTACTTC	CASSFSTSGSETQYF
.	TRBV24-1	TRBJ1-2	TRBD1	TGTGCCACCAGTGACCCCCGGACAGGGGGCGCGGAAGGCTACACCTTC	CATSDPRTGGAEGYTF
.	TRBV6-5	TRBJ1-1	.	TGTGCCAGCAGGGGGGGTAGTACGCACACTGAAGCTTTCTTT	CASRGGSTHTEAFF
.	TRBV6-2/TRBV6-3	TRBJ2-3	.	TGTGCCAGCAGTTCCCACCACATCGACTACCATACGCAGTATTTT	CASSSHHIDYHTQYF
.	TRBV4-1	TRBJ1-1	.	TGCGCCAGCAGCCAACCCGGGAGTCAGAACACTGAAGCTTTCTTT	CASSQPGSQNTEAFF
.	TRBV30	TRBJ1-4	.	TGTGCCTGGAATAAAGGACAGCCCCAAGTCCCTAATGAAAAACTGTTTTTT	CAWNKGQPQVPNEKLFF
once	TRBV19	TRBJ1-2	.	TGTGCCACCAAGGAGGCATACGAAACCTATGGCTACACCTTC	CATKEAYETYGYTF
.	TRBV5-1	TRBJ2-7	.	TGCGCCAGCAGCTTGGAGTCAGGGTTCGCTTACGAGCAGTACTTC	CASSLESGFAYEQYF
.	TRBV6-5	TRBJ2-5	TRBD1	TGTGCCAGCAGTTACCTGCGTGGACAGGGCCAAGAGACCCAGTACTTC	CASSYLRGQGQETQYF
.	TRBV28	TRBJ1-2	TRBD1	TGTGCCAGCAGTTTAATCACGGGACAGGGTTATGGCTACACCTTC	CASSLITGQGYGYTF
.	TRBV19	TRBJ2-5	TRBD1	TGTGCCAGTAGTCCGCAGACAGGGGGGGAAGAGACCCAGTACTTC	CASSPQTGGEETQYF